This T cell receptor (beta chain) was captured by sequencing in a study of a mutant IDH1 vaccine in newly diagnosed glioma. Background on the study: Of treated patients, approximately 62% were men and about 38% women, averaging about 40 years. Pretreatment consisted of radiotherapy, temozolomide, or both, with most receiving both.

On this clone: Its antigen remains unknown.

The time point is: baseline, week 1 (first vaccination visit). Treatment defined: pre-vaccination baseline after standard-of-care therapy. Each of the donors came in with new WHO grade 3 or 4 astrocytomas that were IDH1-mutant and ATRX-lost. General study results and limits: Changes in top peripheral clonotypes did not appear linked to pseudoprogression.

The protocol was immunoSEQ multiplex PCR, while the TCRdb copy is restricted to in-frame clones and leaves out a portion. The data show roughly 70,000 clones, 70% to 90% seen once. The V gene end was trimmed by 1 base and the J gene end by 0 bases; junction bases not matched to a gene: 10. CDR1 and CDR2 (germline): SGHTS, YDEGEE. The CDR3 sequence is 19 residues long. The origin of this receptor is a man aged 25 to 40 with glioma. This chain uses TRBV5-8 with TRBJ2-6; 7 nucleotides align to TRBD1. The input for sequencing was PBMCs, taken from a glioma patient treated with radiotherapy, temozolomide or both. The CDR3 nucleotides read TGTGCCAGCAGCTTGTTAACCGGGACAGTCTCCTCTGGGGCCAACGTCCTGACTTTC. This translates into CASSLLTGTVSSGANVLTF.